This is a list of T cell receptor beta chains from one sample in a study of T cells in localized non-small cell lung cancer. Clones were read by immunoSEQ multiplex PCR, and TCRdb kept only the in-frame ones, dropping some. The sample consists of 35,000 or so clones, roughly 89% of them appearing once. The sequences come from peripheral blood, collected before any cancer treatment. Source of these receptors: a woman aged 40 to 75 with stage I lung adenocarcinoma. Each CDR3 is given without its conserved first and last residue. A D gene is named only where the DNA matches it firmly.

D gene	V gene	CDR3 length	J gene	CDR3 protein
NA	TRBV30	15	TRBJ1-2	AWMGPVFVPVPGGYT
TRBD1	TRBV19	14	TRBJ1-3	ASRRQGPLSGNTIY
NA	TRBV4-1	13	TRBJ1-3	ASSLGTPSGNTIY
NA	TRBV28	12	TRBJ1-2	ASIPGGSLYGYT
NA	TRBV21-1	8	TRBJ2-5	ASSKETQY
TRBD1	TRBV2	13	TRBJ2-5	ASSLDRGRSETQY
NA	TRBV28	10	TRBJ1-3	ASTLHGNTIY
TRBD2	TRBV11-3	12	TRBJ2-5	ASSPTSGQETQY
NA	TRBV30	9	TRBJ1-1	AWSLNTGAF
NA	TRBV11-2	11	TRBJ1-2	ASSPGQSYGYT
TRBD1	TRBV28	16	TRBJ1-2	ASSASRRGGQGGYGYT
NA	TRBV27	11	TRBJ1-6	ASSTAHNSPLH
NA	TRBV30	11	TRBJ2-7	AWGGVHSYEQY
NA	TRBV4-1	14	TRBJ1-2	ASSQVPHYGTAGYT
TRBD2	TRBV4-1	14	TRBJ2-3	ASSPRGSGVTDTQY
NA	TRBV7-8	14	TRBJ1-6	ASSPGGGNYNSPLH
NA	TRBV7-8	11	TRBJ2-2	ASRVAGTGELF
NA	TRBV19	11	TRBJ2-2	ASSRGNTGELF
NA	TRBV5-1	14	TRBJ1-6	ASSLAGPENNSPLH
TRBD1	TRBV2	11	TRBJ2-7	ASRPTGSYEQY
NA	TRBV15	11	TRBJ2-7	ATSRGRGDEQY
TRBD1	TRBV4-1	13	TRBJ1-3	ASSQGGTAGNTIY
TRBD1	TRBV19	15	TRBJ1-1	ASSPPGQGAVNTEAF
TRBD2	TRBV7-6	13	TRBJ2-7	ASSFASGGSYEQY
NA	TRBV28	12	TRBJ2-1	ASTKDYGDNEQF
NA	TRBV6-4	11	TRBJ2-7	ASSDPLTYEQY
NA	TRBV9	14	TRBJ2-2	ASSVSGIGGTGELF
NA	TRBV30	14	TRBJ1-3	AWRAKGSNSGNTIY
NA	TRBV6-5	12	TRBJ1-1	ASSYQTGIGEAF
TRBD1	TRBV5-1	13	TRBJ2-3	ASSLRGQGTDTQY
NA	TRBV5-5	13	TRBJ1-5	ASSLVTSSNQPQH
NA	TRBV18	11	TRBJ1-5	ASSQDRNQPQH
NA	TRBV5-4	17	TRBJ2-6	ASSAAKGAKVSGANVLT
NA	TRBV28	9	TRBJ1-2	ASSGMYGYT
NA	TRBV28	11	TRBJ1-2	ASSLPGNYGYT
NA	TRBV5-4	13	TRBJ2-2	ASSLAGTGAGELF
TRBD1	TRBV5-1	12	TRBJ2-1	ASSLSTGGGEQF
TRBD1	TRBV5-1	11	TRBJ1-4	ASSLDRGEKLF
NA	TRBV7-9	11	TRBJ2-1	ASSLAGGNEQF
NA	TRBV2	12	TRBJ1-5	ASSQTGSNQPQH
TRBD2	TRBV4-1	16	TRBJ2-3	ASSLYTPRLAGKDTQY